The entry below gives a single T cell receptor beta chain sequence along with its context. Its cognate antigen is unknown. The germline V and J ends were trimmed by 6 bases and 11 bases, with 16 bases remaining between them. In germline, CDR1 is SGHNT, CDR2 YENEEA. The CDR3 totals 12 residues. The PCR contained 60 Vbeta and 13 Jbeta primers. Here immunoSEQ multiplex PCR was the method, and the copy in TCRdb shows in-frame clones only, minus some. The sample records 300,000 or so clones, roughly 86% being singletons. This record belongs to a study of cytomegalovirus exposure and HLA in healthy donors. Study summary: Caucasian-associated ancestry cluster membership applied to about 83% of approximately 400 genotyped donors. Study conclusions and caveats: Analysis performed later found roughly 18,000 TCR beta sequences associated with HLA alleles at 0.05 false discovery rate. An Asian-associated ancestry cluster reportedly showed fewer N-insertions than the approximately 650-donor mean in a later analysis. As a later analysis showed, a missense DCLRE1C variant was linked to trimming of TCR beta V- and J-genes.

The sample was PBMCs. The chain combines TRBV11-3 with TRBJ1-1; D may be TRBD1 (6 bases). The TCR originated in a woman in her thirties or forties in good health and CMV-seropositive. The CDR3 DNA reads TGTGCCAGCAGATTCCAACAGGGTCGCGCTTTCTTT. Its translation is CASRFQQGRAFF.